This TCR beta chain came from a study of cytomegalovirus exposure and HLA in healthy donors. Study findings and constraints: With further analysis later on, most CMV-associated TCR beta chains appeared HLA-restricted. The authors judged a highly shared variant cluster likely a sequencing artifact.

Researchers ran the PCR with 60 Vbeta and 13 Jbeta primers. Authors' analysis steps: An analysis that came later counted roughly 80 million unique TCR beta chains, about 10 million shared. Sequenced by immunoSEQ multiplex PCR; TCRdb stores in-frame clones only, minus some. V, J and clone size are taken as reported in that table, and D and trimming were inferred from the DNA itself. The table includes about 200,000 clones, 80% to 85% detected once. Trimming removed 5 bases from V and 2 bases from J, with 7 bases in between. The germline V gene encodes CDR1 MNHNS and CDR2 SASEGT. The CDR3 has 13 amino acids. Notes on this clone: Its matching antigen is unknown.

Specimen: PBMCs. The rearrangement joins TRBV6-1 to TRBJ1-5; D may be TRBD1 (5 bases). This sequence originates from a woman aged 40-49 years in good health and CMV-seronegative. CDR3 amino acids: CASSLRGNQPQHF. CDR3 in DNA: TGTGCCAGCAGTCTCAGGGGCAATCAGCCCCAGCATTTT.